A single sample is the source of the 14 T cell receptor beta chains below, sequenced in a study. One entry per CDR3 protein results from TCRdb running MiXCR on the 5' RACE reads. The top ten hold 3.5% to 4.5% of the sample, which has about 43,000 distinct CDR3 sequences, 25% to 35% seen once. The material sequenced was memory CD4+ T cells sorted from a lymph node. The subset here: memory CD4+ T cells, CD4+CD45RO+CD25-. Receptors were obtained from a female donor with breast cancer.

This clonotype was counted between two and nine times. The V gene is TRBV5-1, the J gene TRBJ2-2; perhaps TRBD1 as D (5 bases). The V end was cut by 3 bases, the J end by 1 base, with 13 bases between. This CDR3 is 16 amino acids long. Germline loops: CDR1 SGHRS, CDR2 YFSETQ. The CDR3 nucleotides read TGCGCCAGCAGCTCTATACAGGACATGAACACCGGGGAGCTGTTTTTT. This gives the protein CASSSIQDMNTGELFF.

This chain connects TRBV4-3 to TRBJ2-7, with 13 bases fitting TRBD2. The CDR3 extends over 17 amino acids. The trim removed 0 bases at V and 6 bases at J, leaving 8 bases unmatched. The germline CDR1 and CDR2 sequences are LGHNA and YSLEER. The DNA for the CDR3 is TGCGCCAGCAGCCAAGACGGGACTAGCGGGAATTTGGGCGAGCAGTACTTC. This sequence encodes CASSQDGTSGNLGEQYF.

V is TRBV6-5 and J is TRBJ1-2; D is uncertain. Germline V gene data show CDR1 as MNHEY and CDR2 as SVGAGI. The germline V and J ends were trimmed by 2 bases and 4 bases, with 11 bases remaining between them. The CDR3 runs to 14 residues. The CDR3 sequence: CASSYLGGGYGYTF. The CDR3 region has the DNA TGTGCCAGCAGTTACCTGGGAGGTGGCTATGGCTACACCTTC.

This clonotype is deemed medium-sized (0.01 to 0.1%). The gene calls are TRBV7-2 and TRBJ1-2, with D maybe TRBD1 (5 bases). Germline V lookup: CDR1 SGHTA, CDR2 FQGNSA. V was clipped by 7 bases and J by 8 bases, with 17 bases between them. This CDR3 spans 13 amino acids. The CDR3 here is CASKRGAWSGYTF. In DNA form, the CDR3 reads TGTGCCAGCAAGCGCGGGGCTTGGAGCGGCTACACCTTC.

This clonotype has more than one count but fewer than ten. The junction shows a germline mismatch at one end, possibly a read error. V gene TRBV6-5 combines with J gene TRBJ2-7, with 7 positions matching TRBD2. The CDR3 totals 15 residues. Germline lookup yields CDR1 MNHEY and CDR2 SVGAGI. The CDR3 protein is CAGSYDPGTTAEQYF. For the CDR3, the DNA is TGTGCCGGCAGTTACGACCCGGGGACTACGGCCGAGCAGTACTTC.

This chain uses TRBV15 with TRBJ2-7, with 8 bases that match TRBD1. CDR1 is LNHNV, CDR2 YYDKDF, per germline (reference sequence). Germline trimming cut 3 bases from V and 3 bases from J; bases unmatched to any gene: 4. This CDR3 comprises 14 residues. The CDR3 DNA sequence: TGTGCCACCAGCAGTGGACAGGGAAGCTACGAGCAGTACTTC. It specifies CATSSGQGSYEQYF.

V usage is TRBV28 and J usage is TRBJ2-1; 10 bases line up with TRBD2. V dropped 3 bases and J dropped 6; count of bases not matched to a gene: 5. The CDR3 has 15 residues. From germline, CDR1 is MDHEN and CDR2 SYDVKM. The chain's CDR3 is CASSFLSGRFNEQFF. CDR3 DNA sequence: TGTGCCAGCAGTTTTCTTAGCGGGAGGTTCAATGAGCAGTTCTTC. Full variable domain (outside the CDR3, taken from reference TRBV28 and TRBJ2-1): DVKVTQSSRYLVKRTGEKVFLECVQDMDHENMFWYRQDPGLGLRLIYFSYDVKMKEKGDIPEGYSVSREKKERFSLILESASTNQTSMYLCASSFLSGRFNEQFFGPGTRLTVL.

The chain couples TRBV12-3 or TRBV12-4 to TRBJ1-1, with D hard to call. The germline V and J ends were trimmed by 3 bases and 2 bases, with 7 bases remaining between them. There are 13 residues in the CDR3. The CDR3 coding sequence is TGTGCCAGCAGTTTTGATTCAAACACTGAAGCTTTCTTT. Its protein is CASSFDSNTEAFF.

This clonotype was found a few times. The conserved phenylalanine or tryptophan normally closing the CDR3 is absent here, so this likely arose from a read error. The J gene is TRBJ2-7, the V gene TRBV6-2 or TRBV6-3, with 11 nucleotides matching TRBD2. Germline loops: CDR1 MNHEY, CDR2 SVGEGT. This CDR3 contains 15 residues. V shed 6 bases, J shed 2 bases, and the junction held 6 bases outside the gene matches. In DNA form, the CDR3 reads TGTGCCAGCAGCCGCACACTAGCGGGAGCCTACGAGCAGTACTAC. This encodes CASSRTLAGAYEQYY.

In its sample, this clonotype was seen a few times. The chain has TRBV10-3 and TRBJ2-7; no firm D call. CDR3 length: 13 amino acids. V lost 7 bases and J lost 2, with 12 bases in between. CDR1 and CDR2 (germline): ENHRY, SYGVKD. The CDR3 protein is CAIKRDGPYEQYF. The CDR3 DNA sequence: TGTGCCATCAAGCGTGACGGTCCCTACGAGCAGTACTTC.

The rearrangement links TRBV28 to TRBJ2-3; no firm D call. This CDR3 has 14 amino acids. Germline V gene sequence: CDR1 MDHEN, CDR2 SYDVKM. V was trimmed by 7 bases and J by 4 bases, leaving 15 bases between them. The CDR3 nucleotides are TGTGCCAGCAATCATCACAAGACCCCAGATACGCAGTATTTT. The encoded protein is CASNHHKTPDTQYF.

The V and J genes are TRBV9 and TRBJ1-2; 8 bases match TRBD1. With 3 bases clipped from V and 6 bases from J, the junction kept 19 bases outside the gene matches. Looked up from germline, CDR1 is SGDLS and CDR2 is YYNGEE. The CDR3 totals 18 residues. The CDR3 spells CASSAERGDRMRQDGYTF. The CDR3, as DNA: TGTGCCAGCAGCGCCGAGCGAGGGGACAGGATGCGACAGGATGGCTACACCTTC.

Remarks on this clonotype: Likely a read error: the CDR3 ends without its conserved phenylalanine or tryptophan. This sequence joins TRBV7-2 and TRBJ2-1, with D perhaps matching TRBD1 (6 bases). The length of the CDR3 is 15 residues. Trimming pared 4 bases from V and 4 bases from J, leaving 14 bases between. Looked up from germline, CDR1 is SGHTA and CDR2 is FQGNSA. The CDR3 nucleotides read TGTGCCAGCAGCTCGAATGGGCAGGGGTACAATGAGCAGTTCCTC. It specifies CASSSNGQGYNEQFL.

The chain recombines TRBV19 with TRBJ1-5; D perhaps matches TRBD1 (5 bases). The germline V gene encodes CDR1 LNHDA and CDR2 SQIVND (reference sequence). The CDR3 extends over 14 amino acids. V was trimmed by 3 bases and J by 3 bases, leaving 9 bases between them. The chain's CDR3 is CASSIRGFNQPQHF. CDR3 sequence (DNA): TGTGCCAGTAGTATTAGGGGTTTCAATCAGCCCCAGCATTTT. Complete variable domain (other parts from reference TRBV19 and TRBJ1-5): DGGITQSPKYLFRKEGQNVTLSCEQNLNHDAMYWYRQDPGQGLRLIYYSQIVNDFQKGDIAEGYSVSREKKESFPLTVTSAQKNPTAFYLCASSIRGFNQPQHFGDGTRLSIL.